The text below deals with one T cell receptor (beta chain). CDR3 length: 15 amino acids. Germline V gene data show CDR1 as LNHDA and CDR2 as SQIVND (reference sequence). Trimming took off 6 bases at V and 9 bases at J, with 18 bases between the two ends. The table came from immunoSEQ multiplex PCR; TCRdb's copy has only in-frame clones and leaves some out. This sample has more than 45,000 clones, with over 85% found just once. The entry originates in a study of technical replicates of blood from a handful of donors. The rearrangement links TRBV19 to TRBJ1-6; weak D call: TRBD1 (5 bases). The receptor was isolated from a human donor in good health. Some clones in this sample may be carry-over from other donors' samples. Sequenced sample: PBMCs. CDR3 in DNA: TGTGCCAGTAGAAGGGGCCCTTCCTTCGGTTCACCCCTCCACTTT. Its translation: CASRRGPSFGSPLHF.